This entry features one T cell receptor (beta chain) sequence. What it recognizes is unknown. This specimen comes from a study of CD8+CD57+ T cells in acquired aplastic anemia. Study-level information: Mean DNA quantity obtained from sorted CD4+ and CD8+ cells was 3 to 3.5 ug.

General study points: There were twenty-nine CD8+ CDR3 sequences that occurred in both patients and controls.

Genomic DNA provided the template from which TCR beta VDJ and CDR3 profiles were obtained. Via MiXCR, TCRdb re-called the reads, giving one row per CDR3 protein. This sample has 400,000 to 450,000 distinct CDR3 sequences, with about two thirds found just once. This CDR3 is 14 amino acids long. From germline, CDR1 is DFQATT and CDR2 SNEGSKA (reference sequence). The sample taken for sequencing was sorted CD4+, CD8+, or CD8+CD57+ T cells (not recorded which) from PBMCs. J is TRBJ2-3 and V is TRBV20-1, with TRBD1 matching over 7 bases. The receptor was isolated from a human donor in good health, serving as a control. The DNA of the CDR3 is TGCAGCGTGGAAACGCGACAGGGAGCTGATACGCAGTATTTT. Translation gives CSVETRQGADTQYF.